Each of the 22 T cell receptor beta chains below was sequenced from the same sample in a study of T cells after yellow fever vaccination. TCRdb reprocessed the 5' RACE reads with MiXCR, giving one entry per CDR3 protein. The sample lists 350,000 to 550,000 distinct CDR3 sequences, around 20% occurring once. The specimen was PBMCs, collected before the yellow fever booster vaccination. Receptor source: a young man who received the YFV17D yellow fever vaccine.

The chain has TRBV6-5 and TRBJ1-5, with a weak D call TRBD1 (5 bases). Per the germline V gene, CDR1 is MNHEY and CDR2 is SVGAGI. The CDR3 length is 16 residues. V lost 0 bases and J lost 0, with 9 bases in between. Here the CDR3 reads CASSYSGHLSNQPQHF. CDR3 nucleotides: TGTGCCAGCAGTTACTCCGGACACCTTAGCAATCAGCCCCAGCATTTT.

This clonotype was counted only a few times. The rearrangement links TRBV7-2 to TRBJ2-3; 9 bases line up with TRBD1. There are 14 residues in the CDR3. CDR1 and CDR2 from the germline V gene are SGHTA and FQGNSA. J lost 1 base, V lost 4 bases, and 0 bases had no gene match. The CDR3 here is CASSWDRGTDTQYF. The CDR3 DNA reads TGTGCCAGCAGCTGGGACAGGGGCACAGATACGCAGTATTTT.

This clonotype was seen only a few times. The gene calls are TRBV4-1 and TRBJ2-2; the match to TRBD1 covers 10 bases. V lost 6 bases to trimming and J lost 7 bases; unmatched junction nucleotides: 8. Per germline, CDR1 MGHRA and CDR2 YSYEKL. The CDR3 contains 15 residues. CDR3: CASSLRQGAGGELFF. In DNA form, the CDR3 reads TGCGCCAGCAGTCTACGACAGGGGGCAGGCGGGGAGCTGTTTTTT.

V usage is TRBV27 and J usage is TRBJ1-1; 8 bases match TRBD1. Germline CDR1 MNHEY, CDR2 SMNVEV (reference sequence). After removal of 4 bases from V and 4 bases from J, the junction contained 8 bases not matched to a gene. The CDR3 is 15 residues long. CDR3 bases: TGTGCCAGCAGTTCTTGGACAGGGAGCGGCACTGAAGCTTTCTTT. It translates to CASSSWTGSGTEAFF.

This chain joins TRBV25-1 and TRBJ2-7, with 7 bases lining up with TRBD1. The CDR3 totals 15 residues. Looked up from germline, CDR1 is MGHDK and CDR2 is SYGVNS. With V trimmed by 2 bases and J by 4 bases, 8 bases remained unmatched. Here the CDR3 reads CASSEGDRVGYEQYF. The CDR3 DNA sequence: TGTGCCAGCAGTGAAGGAGACAGGGTAGGTTACGAGCAGTACTTC.

V and J are TRBV7-2 and TRBJ1-4; D gene unclear. This CDR3 has 17 amino acids. Deletions cut 5 bases from V and 0 bases from J, with 16 bases between. Per the germline V gene, CDR1 is SGHTA and CDR2 is FQGNSA. This CDR3 reads CASSQVAVQTTNEKLFF. In nucleotides, the CDR3 is TGTGCCAGCAGCCAAGTCGCGGTTCAGACAACTAATGAAAAACTGTTTTTT.

The V and J genes are TRBV6-6 and TRBJ2-1, with 7 nucleotides matching TRBD1. Germline CDR1 reads MNHNY; CDR2 reads SVGAGI (reference sequence). V lost 2 bases to trimming and J lost 6 bases; unmatched junction nucleotides: 1. The CDR3 loop spans 13 amino acids. In nucleotides, the CDR3 is TGTGCCAGCAGTTACGGGACAGTCAATGAGCAGTTCTTC. It encodes CASSYGTVNEQFF.

This chain connects TRBV4-2 to TRBJ1-5, with D perhaps matching TRBD1 (6 bases). This CDR3 spans 16 amino acids. V dropped 0 bases and J dropped 4 bases, with 13 bases sitting between them. Germline CDR1 and CDR2: LGHNA and YNFKEQ. The CDR3 reads CASSQDYQGINQPQHF. The CDR3 DNA reads as TGTGCCAGCAGCCAAGATTACCAGGGGATTAATCAGCCCCAGCATTTT.

This chain links TRBV7-3 with TRBJ2-7; D tentatively reads TRBD1 or TRBD2 (5 bases each). V was clipped by 2 bases and J by 5 bases, with 22 bases between them. In germline, CDR1 is SGHTA, CDR2 FQGTGA. This CDR3 is built from 17 residues. This CDR3 reads CASSLGLGRFCVDEQYV. The CDR3 bases are TGTGCCAGCAGCTTAGGACTGGGACGGTTTTGTGTCGACGAGCAGTACGTC.

This clonotype was detected only a few times. The gene calls are TRBV27 and TRBJ2-5, with 7 bases aligning to TRBD2. V trimming: 7 bases; J trimming: 1 base; junction bases outside the gene matches: 9. The CDR3 is 15 amino acids. Germline V CDR1 and CDR2: MNHEY, SMNVEV (reference sequence). The CDR3 reads CASKGSWGGQETQYF. CDR3 coding DNA: TGTGCCAGCAAGGGATCGTGGGGGGGCCAAGAGACCCAGTACTTC.

The V call is TRBV15, the J call TRBJ1-1; D is ambiguous. The CDR3 spans 13 residues. Trimming cost V 1 base and J 4 bases, with 7 bases left between them. Germline lookup yields CDR1 LNHNV and CDR2 YYDKDF (reference sequence). Written as DNA, the CDR3 is TGTGCCACCAGCAGAGCACGGGGCACTGAAGCTTTCTTT. Amino acids: CATSRARGTEAFF.

This clonotype was counted a few times. The rearrangement joins TRBV5-5 to TRBJ2-3; 12 nucleotides line up with TRBD2. The ends lost 0 bases at V and 7 bases at J; junction bases unmatched: 3. The CDR3 contains 15 residues. Germline-derived CDR1 and CDR2 are SGHKS and YYEKEE (reference sequence). CDR3 DNA: TGTGCCAGCAGCTTGGGACTAGCGGGGGACAATACGCAGTATTTT. It specifies CASSLGLAGDNTQYF.

This chain joins TRBV7-9 and TRBJ1-2; D may be TRBD1 (5 bases). Per the germline V gene, CDR1 is SEHNR and CDR2 is FQNEAQ (reference sequence). Trimming took off 9 bases at V and 5 bases at J, with 16 bases between the two ends. This CDR3 spans 13 amino acids. The CDR3 here is CASEVREGYGYTF. In DNA, the CDR3 is TGTGCCAGTGAGGTCAGGGAAGGGTATGGCTACACCTTC.

The chain combines TRBV10-3 with TRBJ2-5; D could derive from TRBD1 or TRBD2 (6 bases each). The CDR3 totals 13 residues. V lost 7 bases, J lost 2 bases, and 11 bases lay in between. In germline, CDR1 is ENHRY, CDR2 SYGVKD. This chain's CDR3 is CAIKGGQQETQYF. The CDR3 DNA is TGTGCCATCAAAGGGGGGCAGCAAGAGACCCAGTACTTC.

This clonotype has just a few counts. The chain uses TRBV9 and TRBJ2-1, with 9 bases aligning to TRBD1. Per the germline V gene, CDR1 is SGDLS and CDR2 is YYNGEE. After removal of 4 bases from V and 1 base from J, the junction contained 6 bases not matched to a gene. The CDR3 is 16 amino acids. CDR3: CASSLSGTGSYNEQFF. CDR3 in DNA: TGTGCCAGCAGCCTTTCTGGGACAGGGTCCTACAATGAGCAGTTCTTC. Drawing the rest from reference TRBV9 and TRBJ2-1, the complete variable domain is DSGVTQTPKHLITATGQRVTLRCSPRSGDLSVYWYQQSLDQGLQFLIQYYNGEERAKGNILERFSAQQFPDLHSELNLSSLELGDSALYFCASSLSGTGSYNEQFFGPGTRLTVL.

This clonotype occurred a few times. The V gene is TRBV18, the J gene TRBJ1-4; perhaps TRBD1 as D (5 bases). Germline CDR1 and CDR2: KGHSH and LQKENI. The CDR3 runs to 14 residues. Trimming stripped 3 bases from V and 8 bases from J, with 13 bases between. The CDR3 DNA is TGTGCCAGCTCACCTTGGGACGGATCCGAAAAACTGTTTTTT. Protein: CASSPWDGSEKLFF.

V and J are TRBV20-1 and TRBJ2-3; TRBD1 aligns across 7 bases. V was pared by 3 bases and J by 1 base, with 7 bases of the junction left unmatched. The germline CDR1 and CDR2 sequences are DFQATT and SNEGSKA (reference sequence). This CDR3 has 15 amino acids. Written as DNA, the CDR3 is TGCAGTGCTAGTTTCACAGGGGCGGGCACAGATACGCAGTATTTT. Protein product: CSASFTGAGTDTQYF.

The chain recombines TRBV6-2 or TRBV6-3 with TRBJ2-5, with 7 bases fitting TRBD2. The CDR3 loop spans 16 amino acids. The ends lost 5 bases at V and 5 bases at J; junction bases unmatched: 14. Germline values: CDR1 MNHEY, CDR2 SVGEGT. This CDR3 reads CASSLSQSGGEETQYF. In DNA, the CDR3 is TGTGCCAGCAGTCTGTCCCAATCGGGAGGAGAGGAGACCCAGTACTTC.

The CDR3 loop is CATSDPTGGEQYF. In DNA form, the CDR3 reads TGTGCCACCAGTGATCCTACAGGGGGCGAGCAGTACTTC. The gene calls are TRBV24-1 and TRBJ2-7, with 8 bases aligning to TRBD1. The CDR3 totals 13 residues. Germline-derived CDR1 and CDR2 are KGHDR and SFDVKD. V dropped 3 bases and J dropped 6; count of bases not matched to a gene: 3.

The chain links TRBV24-1 to TRBJ2-5; 11 positions match TRBD2. Trimming at V came to 4 bases and at J to 1 base, leaving 4 bases not matched to a gene. CDR3 size: 16 residues. Germline V gives CDR1 KGHDR, CDR2 SFDVKD. Here the CDR3 reads CATSETSGGPQETQYF. For the CDR3, the DNA is TGTGCCACCAGTGAAACTAGCGGGGGCCCCCAAGAGACCCAGTACTTC.

The rearrangement joins TRBV5-1 to TRBJ2-4, with D perhaps assigned TRBD1 or TRBD2 (6 bases each). Trimming took 2 bases from V and 5 from J, leaving 17 bases between them. CDR1 SGHRS and CDR2 YFSETQ come from the germline V gene. The CDR3 is made up of 16 amino acids. The DNA of the CDR3 is TGCGCCAGCAGCTTAGGGGGGCGCGTTGCGGAAAACATTCAGTACTTC. Translated: CASSLGGRVAENIQYF.

This rearrangement joins TRBV15 to TRBJ1-1, with 8 nucleotides matching TRBD1. V shed 7 bases, J shed 10 bases, and the junction held 14 bases outside the gene matches. This CDR3 has 14 residues. CDR1 is LNHNV, CDR2 YYDKDF, per germline (reference sequence). CDR3 region: CATNGGQEYLGAFF. DNA of the CDR3: TGTGCCACCAACGGGGGACAGGAGTATCTGGGAGCTTTCTTT.